This entry is about one T cell receptor beta chain. Its specificity is not known. The data are from a study of T cell responses to AZD1222 COVID-19 vaccine. The CDR3 extends over 13 amino acids. Germline CDR1 and CDR2: SGHNT and YYREEE (reference sequence). The V end lost 4 bases, the J end lost 8 bases, and 15 bases lay between the germline ends. TCRdb's copy holds only in-frame clones and misses some; the assay was immunoSEQ multiplex PCR. The data contain around 140,000 clones, 93% of them singletons. The study, taken as a whole, reports: Nearly half of spike-specific TCRs reportedly target unmutated variant regions. At baseline, just 6 or 7 AZD1222 recipients tested seropositive.

Sequencing used peripheral blood, obtained on day 0 of AZD1222 vaccination. The chain uses TRBV5-4 and TRBJ1-1; a possible D gene is TRBD1 (5 bases). The receptor was derived from an adult in good health. CDR3 residues: CASSPRGGNEAFF. The CDR3 nucleotides read TGTGCCAGCAGCCCCCGGGGCGGGAACGAAGCTTTCTTT.